Following are 22 T cell receptor beta chains from one sample sequenced in a study of shared clonotypes between healthy human individuals. Profiled with immunoSEQ multiplex PCR; TCRdb holds only in-frame clones, not every one. The sample carries some 2,000,000 clones, approximately 96% recorded once. Sequencing input: naive CD4+ T cells sorted from blood. Stated subset: CD45RA+ positively selected. All receptors come from a man between 18 and 29 years old in good health.

The CDR3 is CASSPEVGPRQPQHF. For the CDR3, the DNA is TGTGCCAGCTCACCTGAGGTCGGGCCTAGGCAGCCCCAGCATTTT. The gene calls are TRBV18 and TRBJ1-5, with D unresolved. Trimming removed 3 bases at V and 7 bases at J, with 16 bases between. This CDR3 contains 15 residues. Germline V gene data show CDR1 as KGHSH and CDR2 as LQKENI.

The rearrangement links TRBV19 to TRBJ2-1, with TRBD2 matching 11 bases. J gave up 0 bases and V 5 bases, and 3 bases lay outside the gene matches. This CDR3 is 16 amino acids long. Germline V gene sequence: CDR1 LNHDA, CDR2 SQIVND (reference sequence). CDR3 nucleotides: TGTGCCAGTAGTCCAGGGACTAGCGGCTCCTACAATGAGCAGTTCTTC. Translation: CASSPGTSGSYNEQFF. The full variable domain, in which reference TRBV19 and TRBJ2-1 provide the parts outside the CDR3, is DGGITQSPKYLFRKEGQNVTLSCEQNLNHDAMYWYRQDPGQGLRLIYYSQIVNDFQKGDIAEGYSVSREKKESFPLTVTSAQKNPTAFYLCASSPGTSGSYNEQFFGPGTRLTVL.

The table lists this clone with a count of one. The rearrangement links TRBV15 to TRBJ1-6, with D tentatively TRBD1 (5 bases). CDR1 and CDR2 (germline): LNHNV, YYDKDF (reference sequence). V lost 1 base and J lost 7, with 11 bases in between. The CDR3 is made up of 15 amino acids. The CDR3 here is CATSRVAGGNSPLHF. The CDR3 DNA reads TGTGCCACCAGCAGAGTTGCGGGGGGGAATTCACCCCTCCACTTT. The full variable domain, completed using reference TRBV15 and TRBJ1-6, is DAMVIQNPRYQVTQFGKPVTLSCSQTLNHNVMYWYQQKSSQAPKLLFHYYDKDFNNEADTPDNFQSRRPNTSFCFLDIRSPGLGDTAMYLCATSRVAGGNSPLHFGNGTRLTVT.

The gene calls are TRBV6-5 and TRBJ1-2, with D hard to call. Per the germline V gene, CDR1 is MNHEY and CDR2 is SVGAGI. Trimming pared 0 bases from V and 2 bases from J, leaving 10 bases between. CDR3 length equals 15 residues. This CDR3 reads CASSYSRADNYGYTF. The CDR3 DNA sequence: TGTGCCAGCAGTTACTCCCGGGCAGACAACTATGGCTACACCTTC.

This chain uses TRBV10-3 with TRBJ1-4; the D is unclear. This CDR3 comprises 13 residues. The germline gives CDR1 ENHRY, CDR2 SYGVKD. V was pared by 8 bases and J by 7 bases, with 14 bases between. CDR3 sequence reads: CAIGRIWGEKLFF. In DNA, the CDR3 is TGTGCCATCGGACGGATTTGGGGTGAAAAACTGTTTTTT.

This chain connects TRBV7-9 to TRBJ1-1; 9 bases are shared with TRBD1. Germline lookup yields CDR1 SEHNR and CDR2 FQNEAQ (reference sequence). This CDR3 region has 15 residues. Losses at the gene ends were 5 bases for V and 8 bases for J; bases not matched to a gene: 12. The CDR3 coding sequence is TGTGCCAGCAGCCCCCTTTTGGACAGGGGAAGAGAAGCTTTCTTT. Amino acid sequence: CASSPLLDRGREAFF.

The chain recombines TRBV7-2 with TRBJ2-4, with TRBD2 matching over 14 bases. The V and J ends lost 4 bases and 0 bases, in that order; junction bases with no gene match: 5. The CDR3 has 18 residues. The germline V gene encodes CDR1 SGHTA and CDR2 FQGNSA. The CDR3 DNA is TGTGCCAGCAGCTGGGGACTAGCGGGAGTATTAGCCAAAAACATTCAGTACTTC. Translated: CASSWGLAGVLAKNIQYF.

J is TRBJ2-3 and V is TRBV10-1, with unresolved D. V dropped 0 bases and J dropped 8 bases, with 12 bases sitting between them. The germline V gene has CDR1 WNHNN and CDR2 SYGVQD (reference sequence). This CDR3 is 14 amino acids long. The chain's CDR3 is CASSESTRPLTQYF. CDR3 coding DNA: TGCGCCAGCAGTGAGTCTACTCGCCCACTTACGCAGTATTTT.

The J gene is TRBJ2-3, the V gene TRBV6-4; 9 nucleotides agree with TRBD1. V trimming: 7 bases; J trimming: 0 bases; junction bases outside the gene matches: 5. CDR1 is MRHNA and CDR2 is SNTAGT in the germline V gene. This CDR3 contains 15 residues. Here the CDR3 DNA reads TGTGCCAGCAAACCGGGACAGGGAAGCACAGATACGCAGTATTTT. Protein sequence: CASKPGQGSTDTQYF.

The rearrangement joins TRBV2 to TRBJ2-1, with 8 positions matching TRBD2. The junction had 6 bases not matched to a gene; V was cut back by 8 bases and J by 0 bases. The germline V gene has CDR1 SNHLY and CDR2 FYNNEI. This CDR3 comprises 15 residues. The CDR3 loop reads CASGSGRSSYNEQFF. The CDR3, as DNA: TGTGCCAGCGGGAGCGGGAGAAGCTCCTACAATGAGCAGTTCTTC.

The chain combines TRBV27 with TRBJ1-1; 7 positions match TRBD1. The CDR3 is 13 amino acids. V shed 6 bases and J 8 bases; nucleotides not matched to a gene: 9. Germline V gives CDR1 MNHEY, CDR2 SMNVEV (reference sequence). CDR3 in amino acids: CASRMTGSVEAFF. In DNA form, the CDR3 reads TGTGCCAGCAGAATGACAGGGAGTGTAGAAGCTTTCTTT.

The rearrangement uses TRBV7-8 and TRBJ1-1; D is undetermined. Germline V gene data show CDR1 as SGHVS and CDR2 as FQNEAQ. The V and J ends lost 5 bases and 6 bases respectively, with 16 bases between them. The CDR3 consists of 14 residues. The CDR3 nucleotides read TGTGCCAGCAGCATAAGATGGGGAGACGCTGAAGCTTTCTTT. As protein: CASSIRWGDAEAFF.

This clone was seen more than once but under ten times. V and J are TRBV9 and TRBJ1-2; D gene ambiguous. Germline CDR1 SGDLS, CDR2 YYNGEE. V lost 2 bases to trimming and J lost 3 bases, with 11 bases between them. The CDR3 length is 14 residues. The CDR3 nucleotides are TGTGCCAGCAGCGTGGGTTTATGGGACTATGGCTACACCTTC. It translates to CASSVGLWDYGYTF.

This chain connects TRBV9 to TRBJ1-5; a weak D match, TRBD1 (5 bases). CDR1 and CDR2 from the germline V gene are SGDLS and YYNGEE. The CDR3 is 14 residues long. Trimming removed 5 bases from V and 7 bases from J, with 16 bases in between. The CDR3 region is CASSSTGSYQPQHF. The CDR3 DNA reads as TGTGCCAGCAGTTCCACAGGATCATACCAGCCCCAGCATTTT.

J is TRBJ2-7 and V is TRBV7-9; possibly TRBD1 or TRBD2 for D (5 bases each). CDR1 and CDR2 (germline): SEHNR, FQNEAQ (reference sequence). The V gene lost 2 bases and the J gene lost 7 bases, with 12 bases spanning the gap. There are 13 residues in the CDR3. The CDR3 nucleotides are TGTGCCAGCAGCTTATCTTCAGGGAGAGAGCAGTACTTC. This translates into CASSLSSGREQYF.

This clone was counted once. The chain has TRBV10-3 and TRBJ1-5, with 8 bases identical to TRBD1. The V gene end was trimmed by 7 bases and the J gene end by 0 bases; junction bases not matched to a gene: 17. Germline CDR1 ENHRY, CDR2 SYGVKD. There are 19 residues in the CDR3. The CDR3 here is CAIKKGQGATPPSNQPQHF. CDR3 DNA: TGTGCCATCAAAAAAGGGCAGGGGGCGACCCCGCCTAGCAATCAGCCCCAGCATTTT.

This clone came up once. The chain has TRBV7-9 and TRBJ2-7; the match to TRBD2 covers 7 bases. The V gene end was trimmed by 2 bases and the J gene end by 3 bases; junction bases not matched to a gene: 13. This CDR3 contains 17 residues. Germline V lookup: CDR1 SEHNR, CDR2 FQNEAQ (reference sequence). CDR3 nucleotide sequence: TGTGCCAGCAGCTTATCCCCCTCCGGGACTATATACTACGAGCAGTACTTC. It yields the protein CASSLSPSGTIYYEQYF.

The chain employs TRBV7-2 and TRBJ2-3; 10 nucleotides align to TRBD2. CDR3 length: 15 residues. Trimming took 4 bases from V and 5 from J; bases not matched to a gene: 6. Germline CDR1 SGHTA, CDR2 FQGNSA. The CDR3 DNA sequence: TGTGCCAGCAGCTCCCTAGCGGGAGTGAGAGATACGCAGTATTTT. Translating it yields CASSSLAGVRDTQYF.

The gene calls are TRBV4-1 and TRBJ1-1; a possible D gene is TRBD1 (5 bases). The CDR3 is 14 residues long. The germline V and J ends were trimmed by 0 bases and 2 bases, with 7 bases remaining between them. CDR1 and CDR2 (germline): MGHRA, YSYEKL. The CDR3 loop is CASSQDGGNTEAFF. Written as DNA, the CDR3 is TGCGCCAGCAGCCAAGATGGGGGAAACACTGAAGCTTTCTTT.

Comment on this clone: The sample contains more than one DNA sequence encoding this CDR3. The V call is TRBV18, the J call TRBJ2-5; tentatively, D is TRBD2 (5 bases). Germline V gene sequence: CDR1 KGHSH, CDR2 LQKENI. This CDR3 contains 13 residues. V lost 3 bases to trimming and J lost 2 bases, with 7 bases between them. CDR3 DNA: TGTGCCAGCTCACCCGGACTGCAAGAGACCCAGTACTTC. It translates to CASSPGLQETQYF.

The chain couples TRBV4-2 to TRBJ2-1, with 8 bases that match TRBD1. The CDR3 sequence is 16 residues long. V dropped 2 bases and J dropped 0; count of bases not matched to a gene: 3. Germline assignment: CDR1 LGHNA and CDR2 YNFKEQ. The CDR3 region is CASSQTTGGSYNEQFF. The CDR3 DNA reads as TGTGCCAGCAGCCAAACAACAGGGGGCTCCTACAATGAGCAGTTCTTC.

The rearrangement links TRBV18 to TRBJ2-6, with 7 bases fitting TRBD2. CDR3 length equals 15 residues. V lost 6 bases to trimming and J lost 4 bases; unmatched junction nucleotides: 6. Germline V gene lookup returns CDR1 KGHSH and CDR2 LQKENI. For the CDR3, the DNA is TGTGCCAGCTCTCTTCAAGCGGGAGGGGCCAACGTCCTGACTTTC. Amino acid sequence: CASSLQAGGANVLTF.